Here is one TCR beta chain with its context. The antigen remains unidentified. The data originate from a study of T cells in Graves' hyperthyroidism and ophthalmopathy. Broader study findings: A model built on 13 V-J features separated ophthalmopathy from stable hyperthyroidism. Ophthalmopathy prediction by the model preceded onset by a median about 6.3 months. Most expanded thyroid clonotypes above 0.001 recurred in blood.

CDR3 length: 15 amino acids. Per the germline V gene, CDR1 is SGDLS and CDR2 is YYNGEE. V gave up 3 bases and J gave up 3 bases, with 12 bases separating them. Amplification of TCR beta CDR3 regions was performed using RNA transcripts as template. First-round RT-PCR targeting the TCR CDR3 was performed with the HTBI primer set. MiXCR, applied by TCRdb to the multiplex PCR reads, yields one record per CDR3 protein. Of 600,000 to 700,000 distinct CDR3 sequences in the sample, less than 45% were seen once. Every diagnosis used clinical symptoms, serum thyroxine and TRAb, thyroid ultrasound and orbital computed tomography.

This receptor was identified in an adult man with Graves' disease, either hyperthyroidism or ophthalmopathy (not recorded which). The rearrangement links TRBV9 to TRBJ1-4, with D possibly TRBD1 on 5 matching bases. Material: peripheral blood or thyroid tissue (not recorded which). The CDR3 sequence: CASSGDLEANEKLFF. The CDR3 DNA is TGTGCCAGCAGCGGGGACCTTGAAGCTAATGAAAAACTGTTTTTT.